This paragraph reports one TCR beta chain. Its matching antigen is unknown. The data derive from a study of OX40 agonist ivuxolimab in advanced cancers. The study's findings and limits: Both CD4+ and CD8+ T cell populations in blood had undergone clonal expansion by week 6 at 0.1 to 3.0 mg/kg. Some of the nonresponding patients also showed low levels of normalized T-cell clonal expansion.

Any history of autoimmune disease or systemic immunosuppression disqualified patients. TCRdb's table, derived via immunoSEQ multiplex PCR, lists solely in-frame clones and lacks some. The table records 85,000 or so clones, around 86% of them present only once. Germline V gives CDR1 SGHRS, CDR2 YFSETQ. This CDR3 comprises 15 residues. The trim removed 3 bases at V and 8 bases at J, leaving 8 bases unmatched. Sequenced material: CD4+ or CD8+ T cells sorted from blood, taken in a trial of the OX40 agonist ivuxolimab. The V gene is TRBV5-1, the J gene TRBJ2-1; 10 nucleotides agree with TRBD1. This TCR came from an adult with an advanced solid tumor such as melanoma, head and neck, liver or kidney cancer. CDR3 residues: CASSSQDRGIDEQFF. CDR3 DNA: TGCGCCAGCAGCTCCCAGGACAGGGGGATTGATGAGCAGTTCTTC.